Listed below are T cell receptor beta chains from one sample, sequenced in a study of blood T cell repertoires in COVID-19. Some clones are missing from TCRdb's copy, which holds only in-frame ones; the method was immunoSEQ multiplex PCR. The sample gives tens of thousands of clones, around 85% of which show up once; roughly 7% is in the top ten. Input material: peripheral blood. The receptors shown here come from a human donor in a cohort sampled during active COVID-19. Both conserved end residues are part of each CDR3. Each record gives: clone size, D gene, J gene, V gene, CDR3 DNA, CDR3 protein. The D gene is left open where the match is weak. Where a row states a size, it is once, few, many or the class of an expanded clone; other rows omit it.

clone_size: -; d_call: -; j_call: TRBJ1-2; v_call: TRBV20-1; cdr3_nt: TGCAGTGCTAGACATTCCTATGGCTACACCTTC; cdr3_aa: CSARHSYGYTF
clone_size: -; d_call: -; j_call: TRBJ1-3; v_call: TRBV18; cdr3_nt: TGTGCCAGCTCACCACTATCGGGATCGGGAAACACCATATATTTT; cdr3_aa: CASSPLSGSGNTIYF
clone_size: once; d_call: -; j_call: TRBJ2-1; v_call: TRBV5-6; cdr3_nt: TGTGCCAGCAGCTTGGCCCCAGGGATCTACAATGAGCAGTTCTTC; cdr3_aa: CASSLAPGIYNEQFF
clone_size: -; d_call: -; j_call: TRBJ2-7; v_call: TRBV13; cdr3_nt: TGTGCCAGCAGCCCGACAGACTCCTACGAGCAGTACTTC; cdr3_aa: CASSPTDSYEQYF
clone_size: -; d_call: TRBD2; j_call: TRBJ2-1; v_call: TRBV5-1; cdr3_nt: TGCGCCAGCAGCTCGGGACTAGCGGGGGGCATCCTCCAGGAGCAGTTCTTC; cdr3_aa: CASSSGLAGGILQEQFF
clone_size: few; d_call: TRBD1; j_call: TRBJ2-2; v_call: TRBV18; cdr3_nt: TGTGCCAGCTCGTACACCAGGGGGACCGGGGAGCTGTTTTTT; cdr3_aa: CASSYTRGTGELFF
clone_size: -; d_call: TRBD1; j_call: TRBJ2-7; v_call: TRBV27; cdr3_nt: TGTGCCAGCAGTCCCCGGACAGGGGGCGACGAGCAGTACTTC; cdr3_aa: CASSPRTGGDEQYF
clone_size: -; d_call: -; j_call: TRBJ2-3; v_call: TRBV7-8; cdr3_nt: TGTGCCAGCAGCATCTGGGCTAGCCAGAGCACAGATACGCAGTATTTT; cdr3_aa: CASSIWASQSTDTQYF
clone_size: -; d_call: -; j_call: TRBJ2-2; v_call: TRBV5-1; cdr3_nt: TGCGCCACGCAGTCGGGGGTTAACACCGGGGAGCTGTTTTTT; cdr3_aa: CATQSGVNTGELFF
clone_size: -; d_call: TRBD1; j_call: TRBJ2-1; v_call: TRBV5-1; cdr3_nt: TGCGCCAGCAGCTTTCTGGTACAGGGGGCATCATCTGGGTACAATGAGCAGTTCTTC; cdr3_aa: CASSFLVQGASSGYNEQFF
clone_size: -; d_call: -; j_call: TRBJ2-2; v_call: TRBV6-4; cdr3_nt: TGTGCCAGCAGTGACTCGATAGGGGCCGGGGAGCTGTTTTTT; cdr3_aa: CASSDSIGAGELFF
clone_size: -; d_call: -; j_call: TRBJ2-1; v_call: TRBV11-1; cdr3_nt: TGTGCCAGCAGCACTAGCCATGAGCAGTTCTTC; cdr3_aa: CASSTSHEQFF
clone_size: -; d_call: TRBD1; j_call: TRBJ2-7; v_call: TRBV9; cdr3_nt: TGTGCCAGCAGCGTTAGGGACAGTCCACAATACGAGCAGTACTTC; cdr3_aa: CASSVRDSPQYEQYF
clone_size: -; d_call: -; j_call: TRBJ2-1; v_call: TRBV11-1; cdr3_nt: TGTGCCAGCAGCTTGGAAGGCGGGTACAATGAGCAGTTCTTC; cdr3_aa: CASSLEGGYNEQFF
clone_size: few; d_call: TRBD1; j_call: TRBJ2-7; v_call: TRBV4-1; cdr3_nt: TGCGCCAGCAGCCAAGATCGGGCCCGGACAGGGCGTGGGGGGGAGCAGTACTTC; cdr3_aa: CASSQDRARTGRGGEQYF
clone_size: -; d_call: -; j_call: TRBJ2-3; v_call: TRBV6-5; cdr3_nt: TGTGCCAGTAAAACCACTTTCCTCACAGATACGCAGTATTTT; cdr3_aa: CASKTTFLTDTQYF
clone_size: -; d_call: -; j_call: TRBJ2-3; v_call: TRBV24-1; cdr3_nt: TGTGCCACCAGTGATTTGACCGACAGACTAGAAACAGATACGCAGTATTTT; cdr3_aa: CATSDLTDRLETDTQYF